A selection of T cell receptor beta chains follows, all from one sample in a study of beta chain features in type 1 diabetes. Here immunoSEQ multiplex PCR was the method, and the copy in TCRdb shows in-frame clones only, minus some. Here the sample spans roughly 300,000 clones, about a tenth being singletons. Sequenced: central memory CD4+ T cells from blood. These receptors all come from a man aged 25-45 years with type 1 diabetes. Each CDR3 is given with its conserved first and last residue. D genes are given only for firm matches. Not all rows give a size; the values are once, few, many and, for expanded clones, a class.

J gene: TRBJ1-4; D gene: .; clone size: few; V gene: TRBV20-1; CDR3 DNA: TGCAGTGCCCTAGATGAAAAACTGTTTTTT; CDR3 protein: CSALDEKLFF
J gene: TRBJ2-3; D gene: .; clone size: few; V gene: TRBV7-6; CDR3 DNA: TGTGCCAGCAGCATGAGCACAGATACGCAGTATTTT; CDR3 protein: CASSMSTDTQYF
J gene: TRBJ1-1; D gene: TRBD1; clone size: .; V gene: TRBV5-1; CDR3 DNA: TGCGCCAGCAGCTTGGCAGGGGGAGAGACTGAAGCTTTCTTT; CDR3 protein: CASSLAGGETEAFF
J gene: TRBJ1-2; D gene: .; clone size: few; V gene: TRBV9; CDR3 DNA: TGTGCCAGCAGCGCTGGTTGGACCAACTATGGCTACACCTTC; CDR3 protein: CASSAGWTNYGYTF
J gene: TRBJ2-5; D gene: .; clone size: .; V gene: TRBV30; CDR3 DNA: TGTGCCTGGAGTTCTACTGAACAAGAGACCCAGTACTTC; CDR3 protein: CAWSSTEQETQYF
J gene: TRBJ1-5; D gene: .; clone size: many; V gene: TRBV10-3; CDR3 DNA: TGTGCCATCGGAACAGGGACCGAGCATCAGCCCCAGCATTTT; CDR3 protein: CAIGTGTEHQPQHF
J gene: TRBJ2-7; D gene: TRBD1; clone size: .; V gene: TRBV5-1; CDR3 DNA: TGCGCCAGCAGCTCCTCGCCGGGACAGGGGTTCGAGCAGTACTTC; CDR3 protein: CASSSSPGQGFEQYF
J gene: TRBJ1-2; D gene: TRBD1; clone size: few; V gene: TRBV19; CDR3 DNA: TGTGCCAGTAGTTTCCGGGACAGGGATGGCTACACCTTC; CDR3 protein: CASSFRDRDGYTF
J gene: TRBJ1-5; D gene: .; clone size: many; V gene: TRBV7-9; CDR3 DNA: TGTGCCAGCAGCCATACAGGCTCGGGGACCTATAGCAATCAGCCCCAGCATTTT; CDR3 protein: CASSHTGSGTYSNQPQHF
J gene: TRBJ1-5; D gene: TRBD1; clone size: .; V gene: TRBV29-1; CDR3 DNA: TGCAGCGTTGCCGGACAGGCCAATCAGCCCCAGCATTTT; CDR3 protein: CSVAGQANQPQHF
J gene: TRBJ2-1; D gene: .; clone size: .; V gene: TRBV2; CDR3 DNA: TGTGCCAGCAGCGGTGGCCTCTACAATGAGCAGTTCTTC; CDR3 protein: CASSGGLYNEQFF